These T cell receptor beta chains were read from a single sample in a study of blood T cells in healthy people across ages. TCRdb passed the 5' RACE reads through MiXCR, listing each CDR3 protein once. The sample has 650,000 to 800,000 distinct CDR3 sequences, under 55% seen once. Sequencing was carried out using blood. These receptors all stem from a man aged 55 to 69 in good health. CDR3s include the opening cysteine and the closing phenylalanine or tryptophan. The order of the fields is clone size, V gene, D gene, J gene, CDR3 DNA, CDR3 protein. D genes are given only for firm matches. For some rows the clone size is stated as once, few or many, or as a class when expanded; others skip it.

clone_size: .; v_call: TRBV12-3/TRBV12-4; d_call: .; j_call: TRBJ2-3; cdr3_nt: TGTGCCAGCAGTTCCGGACGGGGTGTAACGTCTTTGGCTAGGAGCGCGTATACGCAGTATTTT; cdr3_aa: CASSSGRGVTSLARSAYTQYF
clone_size: .; v_call: TRBV20-1; d_call: .; j_call: TRBJ1-5; cdr3_nt: TGCAGTGCTAGCTGGGCAGGGGAGGATCAGCCCCAGCATTTT; cdr3_aa: CSASWAGEDQPQHF
clone_size: few; v_call: TRBV12-3/TRBV12-4; d_call: .; j_call: TRBJ2-1; cdr3_nt: TGTGCCAGCAGTTTGAGGGGCTTCGGGGTCAATGAGCAGTTCTTC; cdr3_aa: CASSLRGFGVNEQFF
clone_size: few; v_call: TRBV6-6; d_call: .; j_call: TRBJ2-7; cdr3_nt: TGTGCCAGCAGTTACAAGGACAGTGCCTACGAGCAGTACTTC; cdr3_aa: CASSYKDSAYEQYF
clone_size: .; v_call: TRBV11-2; d_call: .; j_call: TRBJ2-3; cdr3_nt: TGTGCCAGCAGCCCAGGGCGCCCAGATACGCAGTATTTT; cdr3_aa: CASSPGRPDTQYF
clone_size: .; v_call: TRBV9; d_call: .; j_call: TRBJ2-5; cdr3_nt: TGTGCCAGCAGCGCGGAAGGGGAAAAGGAGACCCAGTACTTC; cdr3_aa: CASSAEGEKETQYF
clone_size: few; v_call: TRBV9; d_call: TRBD1; j_call: TRBJ1-5; cdr3_nt: TGTGCCAGCAGCGCCGGGACAGGGCTCGGTCAGCCCCAGCATTTT; cdr3_aa: CASSAGTGLGQPQHF
clone_size: .; v_call: TRBV20-1; d_call: .; j_call: TRBJ1-5; cdr3_nt: TGCAGTGCTACCCCTAGGGGTCGGACGGGAAATCAGCCCCAGCATTTT; cdr3_aa: CSATPRGRTGNQPQHF
clone_size: .; v_call: TRBV2; d_call: .; j_call: TRBJ2-5; cdr3_nt: TGTGCCAGCGCGGCTAGCGACGACCAAGAGACCCAGTACTTC; cdr3_aa: CASAASDDQETQYF
clone_size: .; v_call: TRBV11-3; d_call: TRBD1; j_call: TRBJ1-1; cdr3_nt: TGTGCCAGCAACCAACAGGGGGCCAGGAACACTGAAGCTTTCTTT; cdr3_aa: CASNQQGARNTEAFF
clone_size: .; v_call: TRBV9; d_call: TRBD2; j_call: TRBJ2-4; cdr3_nt: TGTGCCAGCAGCGCTCCGGGAGGAAACATTCAGTACTTC; cdr3_aa: CASSAPGGNIQYF
clone_size: .; v_call: TRBV9; d_call: .; j_call: TRBJ1-3; cdr3_nt: TGTGCCAGCAGCGTGGAGGGCTCTGGAAACACCATATATTTT; cdr3_aa: CASSVEGSGNTIYF
clone_size: .; v_call: TRBV20-1; d_call: TRBD2; j_call: TRBJ2-3; cdr3_nt: TGCAGTGCTAGGTCTAGCGGGGTAAACACAGATACGCAGTATTTT; cdr3_aa: CSARSSGVNTDTQYF
clone_size: .; v_call: TRBV28; d_call: .; j_call: TRBJ2-7; cdr3_nt: TGTGCCAGCAGTTCGATCCTCCAATACGAGCAGTACTTC; cdr3_aa: CASSSILQYEQYF
clone_size: .; v_call: TRBV4-3; d_call: TRBD1; j_call: TRBJ2-7; cdr3_nt: TGCGCCAGCAGCACCTCGAGCCCGAGACAGGGGATGAACGAGCAGTACTTC; cdr3_aa: CASSTSSPRQGMNEQYF
clone_size: .; v_call: TRBV2; d_call: .; j_call: TRBJ1-2; cdr3_nt: TGTGCCAGCAGTGAAAGGCCCACCGGGAATTCGGGCTACACCTTC; cdr3_aa: CASSERPTGNSGYTF
clone_size: few; v_call: TRBV20-1; d_call: .; j_call: TRBJ2-7; cdr3_nt: TGCAGTGTTGCGCCCGGAAGTTACGAGCAGTACTTC; cdr3_aa: CSVAPGSYEQYF
clone_size: few; v_call: TRBV20-1; d_call: .; j_call: TRBJ1-5; cdr3_nt: TGCAGTGCTAGTGGGGGCGCCGGGCCCTATCAGCCCCAGCATTTT; cdr3_aa: CSASGGAGPYQPQHF
clone_size: .; v_call: TRBV3-1; d_call: .; j_call: TRBJ1-1; cdr3_nt: TGTGCCAGCAGCCAAGATTCTTTGGATACTGAAGCTTTCTTT; cdr3_aa: CASSQDSLDTEAFF
clone_size: .; v_call: TRBV20-1; d_call: .; j_call: TRBJ1-2; cdr3_nt: TGCAGTGCTAGAGTTTGGTCAGGGAGCCATGGCTACACCTTC; cdr3_aa: CSARVWSGSHGYTF
clone_size: .; v_call: TRBV12-3/TRBV12-4; d_call: .; j_call: TRBJ2-4; cdr3_nt: TGTGCCAGCAGCCCGAGCAGTAAAAAAAACATTCAGTACTTC; cdr3_aa: CASSPSSKKNIQYF
clone_size: once; v_call: TRBV3-1; d_call: TRBD2; j_call: TRBJ2-7; cdr3_nt: TGTGCCAGCAGCCCCCTAGCGGGGGTCTACGAGCAGTACTTC; cdr3_aa: CASSPLAGVYEQYF
clone_size: .; v_call: TRBV18; d_call: .; j_call: TRBJ2-1; cdr3_nt: TGTGCCAGCTCACCTACTGGAGAGAAGAACTCCTACGAGCAGTTCTTC; cdr3_aa: CASSPTGEKNSYEQFF
clone_size: few; v_call: TRBV7-8; d_call: TRBD2; j_call: TRBJ2-2; cdr3_nt: TGTGCCAGCAGCCTCGGGGGGGGCTCGACCGGGGAGCTGTTTTTT; cdr3_aa: CASSLGGGSTGELFF
clone_size: few; v_call: TRBV7-9; d_call: .; j_call: TRBJ2-5; cdr3_nt: TGTGCCAGCAGCTTAACAGCACAAGAGACCCAGTACTTC; cdr3_aa: CASSLTAQETQYF
clone_size: .; v_call: TRBV28; d_call: TRBD1; j_call: TRBJ1-1; cdr3_nt: TGTGCCATAGGGACAGCTATGAACACTGAAGCTTTCTTT; cdr3_aa: CAIGTAMNTEAFF
clone_size: few; v_call: TRBV12-3/TRBV12-4; d_call: .; j_call: TRBJ2-3; cdr3_nt: TGTGCCAGCACCTTTGGGGGGGCCACAGATACGCAGTATTTT; cdr3_aa: CASTFGGATDTQYF